One TCR beta chain is described in this entry. The antigen is not known. The data belong to a study of monozygotic twins with inflammatory bowel disease. This CDR3 comprises 15 residues. Germline assignment: CDR1 MNHEY and CDR2 SMNVEV (reference sequence). Study-wide points: Healthy co-twins exceeded IBD patients in TCRbeta diversity as measured by inverse Simpson. Differing T cell subtypes remained indistinguishable.

Per-sample cDNA came from eight separate reactions. TCRdb reprocessed the 5' RACE reads and stores each CDR3 protein as one record, lacking DNA. The sample table includes over 130,000 distinct CDR3 sequences. This chain connects TRBV27 to TRBJ2-7; with no DNA, the TCRdb D assignment of TRBD1 cannot be verified. Sample: blood. This clonotype was sampled from a human donor with ulcerative colitis or Crohn's disease, or a healthy co-twin of an affected twin (not recorded which). CDR3 sequence reads: CASRGVRTTSYEQYF.